Following are 15 T cell receptor beta chains from one sample sequenced in a study of Graves' ophthalmopathy and Graves' hyperthyroidism. Investigators amplified TCR beta CDR3 regions from RNA transcripts. RT-PCR with HTBI primers came first, then second-round multiplex PCR. MiXCR was run by TCRdb on the multiplex PCR reads, yielding one entry per CDR3 protein. Of approximately 700,000 distinct CDR3 sequences in the sample, about 40% were seen once. Material: peripheral blood. The origin of the receptors is an adult man with Graves' ophthalmopathy.

Many counts were recorded for this clonotype. The genes are TRBV12-3 or TRBV12-4 and TRBJ1-1; tentatively, D is TRBD1 (6 bases). This CDR3 is built from 15 residues. V was clipped by 5 bases and J by 0 bases, with 13 bases between them. CDR3 loop: CASSPGQLMNTEAFF. The CDR3 region has the DNA TGTGCCAGCAGTCCAGGACAGTTAATGAACACTGAAGCTTTCTTT.

The gene calls are TRBV6-5 and TRBJ1-6; D ambiguous. Trimming removed 0 bases at V and 7 bases at J, with 10 bases between. Germline V gene lookup returns CDR1 MNHEY and CDR2 SVGAGI. CDR3 length: 15 residues. The DNA of the CDR3 is TGTGCCAGCAGTTACTCGGGTCAGGTCAATTCACCCCTCCACTTT. Residues: CASSYSGQVNSPLHF.

V and J are TRBV6-6 and TRBJ1-4; D is perhaps TRBD1 (5 bases). V lost 10 bases to trimming and J lost 7 bases, with 16 bases between them. Germline lookup yields CDR1 MNHNY and CDR2 SVGAGI (reference sequence). The CDR3 contains 13 residues. In DNA form, the CDR3 reads TGTGCCACCGCGGGGCGCGGGATTGAAAAACTGTTTTTT. Its protein product is CATAGRGIEKLFF.

A remark on this clonotype: This may arise from a read error, as a much more abundant clone is one base away. CDR3 bases: TGTGCCAGCAGCTACGGGGAAGAGGCCCAGTACTTC. It is translated as CASSYGEEAQYF. The chain recombines TRBV25-1 with TRBJ2-5; the D gene is possibly TRBD2 (5 bases). This CDR3 spans 12 amino acids. Germline assignment: CDR1 MGHDK and CDR2 SYGVNS.

This clonotype came up once. Possible read error: a much larger clone is one base away. This chain joins TRBV29-1 and TRBJ1-2, with a weak D call TRBD1 (5 bases). Germline V gives CDR1 SQVTM, CDR2 ANQGSEA. The CDR3 extends over 13 amino acids. The CDR3 nucleotides are TGCAGCGTTGAGGGGCCTACTAACTGTGGCTACACCTTC. This sequence encodes CSVEGPTNCGYTF.

This clonotype was detected ten times or more. The chain has TRBV6-5 and TRBJ1-1; 7 bases are shared with TRBD1. Germline CDR1 MNHEY, CDR2 SVGAGI. J gave up 6 bases and V 5 bases, and 6 bases lay outside the gene matches. This CDR3 comprises 13 residues. The CDR3 loop reads CASSRDRVAEAFF. The CDR3 DNA reads as TGTGCCAGCAGTCGCGACAGGGTCGCTGAAGCTTTCTTT.

V gene TRBV20-1 combines with J gene TRBJ1-2; the D is unclear. In germline, CDR1 is DFQATT, CDR2 SNEGSKA (reference sequence). The CDR3 is made up of 12 amino acids. V was cut by 8 bases and J by 4 bases, with 14 bases left in between. For the CDR3, the DNA is TGCAGTTTAGGACGTACAACCTATGGCTACACCTTC. This translates into CSLGRTTYGYTF.

This clonotype was seen many times. The chain couples TRBV12-3 or TRBV12-4 to TRBJ2-7, with 9 bases identical to TRBD1. This CDR3 comprises 14 residues. The trim removed 5 bases at V and 6 bases at J, leaving 8 bases unmatched. CDR3 DNA sequence: TGTGCCAGCAGTCCTGGACAGGGGTTAGCCGAGCAGTACTTC. Residues: CASSPGQGLAEQYF.

This clonotype was recorded at least ten times. J is TRBJ1-2 and V is TRBV10-3; tentatively, D is TRBD1 (6 bases). CDR1 is ENHRY, CDR2 SYGVKD, per germline. V lost 3 bases and J 4 bases, leaving 9 bases between the germline ends. The CDR3 extends over 13 amino acids. CDR3 residues: CAISDGQIYGYTF. In nucleotides, the CDR3 is TGTGCCATCAGTGACGGACAGATCTATGGCTACACCTTC.

The sample holds one count of this clonotype. This chain links TRBV29-1 with TRBJ2-7; 7 bases are shared with TRBD1. V dropped 0 bases and J dropped 0; count of bases not matched to a gene: 2. CDR1 and CDR2 from the germline V gene are SQVTM and ANQGSEA. CDR3 length equals 14 residues. The CDR3 nucleotides are TGCAGCGTTGAAGACGGGACAGCCTCCTACGAGCAGTACTTC. Translated, it gives CSVEDGTASYEQYF.

The chain employs TRBV20-1 and TRBJ1-2; the D gene is possibly TRBD1 (5 bases). This CDR3 region has 14 residues. Germline assignment: CDR1 DFQATT and CDR2 SNEGSKA (reference sequence). V was cut by 4 bases and J by 8 bases, with 20 bases left in between. CDR3 amino acids: CSANGGLNTGGYTF. CDR3 bases: TGCAGTGCTAATGGGGGTCTCAACACCGGGGGCTACACCTTC.

Details on this clonotype: A much larger clone differs from this one at a single base, so this may be a read error. The chain is built from TRBV6-1 and TRBJ1-1; D uncertain. Germline assignment: CDR1 MNHNS and CDR2 SASEGT. This CDR3 is built from 15 residues. Trimming took off 6 bases at V and 0 bases at J, with 14 bases between the two ends. In nucleotides, the CDR3 is TGTGCCAGCAGCCTCAGGCAGAGACTGAACACTGAAGCTTTCTTT. As protein: CASSLRQRLNTEAFF.

J is TRBJ1-5 and V is TRBV6-5, with D possibly matching TRBD1 (5 bases). Germline CDR1 is MNHEY and CDR2 is SVGAGI. The CDR3 contains 14 residues. The V end was cut by 0 bases, the J end by 5 bases, with 8 bases between. This chain's CDR3 is CASSYSTGDQPQHF. In DNA, the CDR3 is TGTGCCAGCAGTTACTCGACGGGGGATCAGCCCCAGCATTTT.

The chain has TRBV6-5 and TRBJ1-5; no clear D gene. V lost 4 bases, J lost 11 bases, and 15 bases lay in between. The CDR3 sequence is 13 residues long. The V gene's germline CDR1 is MNHEY and CDR2 SVGAGI. CDR3: CASSLGLAGTQHF. The CDR3 nucleotides read TGTGCCAGCAGTTTAGGTCTCGCTGGGACCCAGCATTTT.

The chain links TRBV29-1 to TRBJ2-7, with D perhaps given as TRBD1 or TRBD2 (5 bases each). V gave up 0 bases and J gave up 6 bases, with 21 bases separating them. Germline V gene data show CDR1 as SQVTM and CDR2 as ANQGSEA. CDR3 length equals 16 residues. In DNA form, the CDR3 reads TGCAGCGTTGAAGAGGCGAAGGGGAGCGAACTCGGCGAGCAGTACTTC. Its translation: CSVEEAKGSELGEQYF.